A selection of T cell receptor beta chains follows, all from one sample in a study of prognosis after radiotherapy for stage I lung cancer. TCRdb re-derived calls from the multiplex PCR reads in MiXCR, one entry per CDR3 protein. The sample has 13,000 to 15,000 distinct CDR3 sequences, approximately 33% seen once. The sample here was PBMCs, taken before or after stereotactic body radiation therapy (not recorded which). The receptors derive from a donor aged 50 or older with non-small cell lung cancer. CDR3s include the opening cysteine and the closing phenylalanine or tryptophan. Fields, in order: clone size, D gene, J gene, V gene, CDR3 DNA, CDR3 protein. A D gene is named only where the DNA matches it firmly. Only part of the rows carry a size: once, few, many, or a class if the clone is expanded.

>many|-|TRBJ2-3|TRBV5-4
TGTGCCAGCAGCCCGTCGGGCACAGATACGCAGTATTTT
CASSPSGTDTQYF
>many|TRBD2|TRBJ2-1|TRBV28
TGTGCCAGCCGAGCAGCGGGAGTGTCCTACAATGAGCAGTTCTTC
CASRAAGVSYNEQFF
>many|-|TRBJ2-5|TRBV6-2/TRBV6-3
TGTGCCAGCAGTGTACATTTGACTCTTCAAGAGACCCAGTACTTC
CASSVHLTLQETQYF
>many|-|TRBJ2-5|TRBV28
TGTGGCAGTGGGGGCGGAGATCTAGCCCAAGAGACCCAGTACTTC
CGSGGGDLAQETQYF
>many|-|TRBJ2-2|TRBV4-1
TGCGCCAGCAGCCAAGAGCCGCAGGCCGGGGAGCTGTTTTTT
CASSQEPQAGELFF
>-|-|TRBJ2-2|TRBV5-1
TGCGCCAGCAGCTCGACAGTGCTCACCGGGGAGCTGTTTTTT
CASSSTVLTGELFF
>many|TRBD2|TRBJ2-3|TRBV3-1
TGTGCCAGCAGCCAAGATAGCGGGGGACTGCTTACAGATACGCAGTATTTT
CASSQDSGGLLTDTQYF
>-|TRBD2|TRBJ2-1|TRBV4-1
TGCGCCAGCTCCCGGGACTATTACAATCAGTTCTTC
CASSRDYYNQFF
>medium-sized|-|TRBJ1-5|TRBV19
TGTGCCAGTAGTATCCCCACCAATCAGCCCCAGCATTTT
CASSIPTNQPQHF
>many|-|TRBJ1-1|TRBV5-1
TGCGCCAGCAGCTCGCAGCCGGGACCGGGCACTGAAGCTTTCTTT
CASSSQPGPGTEAFF
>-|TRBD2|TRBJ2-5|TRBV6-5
TGTGCCAGCAGTTACACACTAGCGGGAGGTGAGACCCAGTACTTC
CASSYTLAGGETQYF
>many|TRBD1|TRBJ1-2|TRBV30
TGTGCCTGGACGAAACGGGACAGGGGGAACTATGGCTACACCTTC
CAWTKRDRGNYGYTF
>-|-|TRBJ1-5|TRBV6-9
TGTGCCAGCAGTTACCTGGGGGAGGGGAAGGGTGGCAATCAGCCCCAGCATTTT
CASSYLGEGKGGNQPQHF
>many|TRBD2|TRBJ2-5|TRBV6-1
TGTGCCAGCAAACGGACTAGCGGTGGGTGGGAGACCCAGTACTTC
CASKRTSGGWETQYF
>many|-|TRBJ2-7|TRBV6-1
TGTGCCAGCAGTGAAAGGGGGAGAGGGTCCTACGAGCAGTACTTC
CASSERGRGSYEQYF
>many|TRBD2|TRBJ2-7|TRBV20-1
TGCAGTGCAAAAGGACCGGGACTAGCGGGAGTGAACGAGCAGTACTTC
CSAKGPGLAGVNEQYF
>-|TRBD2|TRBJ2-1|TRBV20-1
TGCAGTGCTAGAGATGATGCTCGGACTAGCGGGGGGGCCAACAATGAGCAGTTCTTC
CSARDDARTSGGANNEQFF
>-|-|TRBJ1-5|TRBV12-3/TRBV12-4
TGTGCCAGCAGTTTTTACCCGGGAAATCAGACCCAGCAATTT
CASSFYPGNQTQQF
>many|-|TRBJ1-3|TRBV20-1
TGCAGTGCTAGGGGGAGCTCTGGGACAAGGGGAAACACCATATATTTT
CSARGSSGTRGNTIYF
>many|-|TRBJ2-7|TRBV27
TGTGCCACCTCTAGACGGACCGCCTTATACGAGCAGTACTTC
CATSRRTALYEQYF
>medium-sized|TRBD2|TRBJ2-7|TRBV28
TGTGCCAGCAGACACCTCCTAGCGGGAGGGATGGGCGAGCAGTACTTC
CASRHLLAGGMGEQYF
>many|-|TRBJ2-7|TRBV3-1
TGTGCCAGCAGCCAAGCCCCCTCCCGCTACGAGCAGTACTTC
CASSQAPSRYEQYF
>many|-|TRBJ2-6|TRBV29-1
TGCAGCGTTGGGACATCCATGCACTCTGGGGCCAACGTCCTGACTTTC
CSVGTSMHSGANVLTF
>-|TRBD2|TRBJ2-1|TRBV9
TGTGCCAGCAGCGTAGTTCCGGCTAGCGGGAGACTGCCACCGCGAGTGAATGAGCAGTTCTTC
CASSVVPASGRLPPRVNEQFF
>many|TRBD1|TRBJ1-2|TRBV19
TGTGCCAGTAGTATAAATTCTGTAGGCACCGGGACAGCAAACTATGGCTACACCTTC
CASSINSVGTGTANYGYTF
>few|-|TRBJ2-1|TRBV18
TGTGCCAGCTCGTCGAAAGGAGGGCCGTATGAGCAGTTTTTC
CASSSKGGPYEQFF
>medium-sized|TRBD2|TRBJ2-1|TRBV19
TGTGCCAGTAGTTTGACTAGCGGGCACCACAATGAGCAGTTCTTC
CASSLTSGHHNEQFF
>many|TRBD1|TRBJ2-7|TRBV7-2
TGTGCCAGCAGCTTATACGGGACAGGGACCAGCGGATCCTACGAGCAGTACTTC
CASSLYGTGTSGSYEQYF
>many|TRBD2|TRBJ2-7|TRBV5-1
TGCGCCAGCAGCTCCCGGCCCGGTAGCGGGAGCCCCGGGGTCGAGCAGTACTTC
CASSSRPGSGSPGVEQYF